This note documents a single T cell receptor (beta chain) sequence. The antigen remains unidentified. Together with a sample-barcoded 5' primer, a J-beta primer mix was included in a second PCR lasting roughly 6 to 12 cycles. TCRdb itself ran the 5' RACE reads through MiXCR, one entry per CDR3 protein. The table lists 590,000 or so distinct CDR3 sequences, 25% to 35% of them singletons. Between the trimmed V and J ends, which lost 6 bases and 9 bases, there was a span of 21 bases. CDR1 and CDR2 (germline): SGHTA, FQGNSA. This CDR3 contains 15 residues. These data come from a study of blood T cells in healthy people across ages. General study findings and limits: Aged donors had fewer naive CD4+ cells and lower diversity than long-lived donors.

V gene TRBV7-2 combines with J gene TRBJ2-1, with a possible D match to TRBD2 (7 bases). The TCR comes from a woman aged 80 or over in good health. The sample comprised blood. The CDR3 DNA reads TGTGCCAGCAGTTACCGGGACACCCCGGGGGGTGAGCAGTTCTTC. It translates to CASSYRDTPGGEQFF.